Listed here is a single TCR beta chain. This entry belongs to a study of blood T cell repertoires in COVID-19. Across the whole study: From the United States, Italy and Spain came samples of acute and convalescent COVID-19. T cells, B-cell-depleted T cells, or PBMCs provided the cDNA or gDNA that served as material.

Original handling: Amplification from reference gene primers served as the basis for estimated nucleated cell counts. Sequencing used immunoSEQ multiplex PCR; TCRdb keeps in-frame clones, though not all of them. V and J calls and clone size follow that table, whereas D and trimming were derived from the DNA. The table includes 55,000 to 70,000 clones, about four fifths detected once. Sequenced material: peripheral blood. The origin of this receptor is a woman aged 55-70 years with acute or convalescent COVID-19.

The CDR3 protein is CASSYDSFYEQYF. The CDR3 nucleotides are TGTGCCAGCAGCTATGACAGCTTCTACGAGCAGTACTTC. The chain links TRBV5-4 to TRBJ2-7, with D possibly TRBD1 on 5 matching bases. Per germline, CDR1 SGHNT and CDR2 YYREEE (reference sequence). The CDR3 covers 13 residues. The V gene lost 3 bases and the J gene lost 3 bases, with 10 bases spanning the gap.